The next 17 T cell receptor beta chains were all read from a single sample in a study of Ad26.COV2.S vaccination and SARS-CoV-2 variants. The treatment: some 20 received Ad26.COV2.S at low or high dose, single or two shots; 5 received placebo; per-sample allocation not given. The study sampled participants on day 63 after the first vaccine or placebo injection. Using immunoSEQ multiplex PCR, the repertoire was profiled, and TCRdb retains in-frame clones only, with some absent. The data hold 250,000 or so clones, with around 88% observed a single time. The source was peripheral blood, collected in a trial of Ad26.COV2.S vaccine versus placebo. These receptors all come from a person aged 18-65 years who received the Ad26.COV2.S COVID-19 vaccine or a placebo.

The rearrangement joins TRBV9 to TRBJ1-6; D remains unclear. This CDR3 comprises 16 residues. The germline V gene has CDR1 SGDLS and CDR2 YYNGEE. The germline V and J ends were trimmed by 3 bases and 1 base, with 11 bases remaining between them. The CDR3 reads CASSAEGSSYNSPLHF. CDR3 nucleotide sequence: TGTGCCAGCAGCGCTGAGGGTAGTTCCTATAATTCACCCCTCCACTTT.

The chain uses TRBV6-6 and TRBJ2-1; 13 bases are shared with TRBD2. The CDR3 totals 18 residues. Germline lookup yields CDR1 MNHNY and CDR2 SVGAGI (reference sequence). Trimming took 5 bases from V and 0 from J; bases not matched to a gene: 7. The CDR3 reads CASSPGLAGACSYNEQFF. The DNA of the CDR3 is TGTGCCAGCAGTCCCGGACTAGCGGGGGCCTGCTCCTACAATGAGCAGTTCTTC.

This clone is a singleton in its sample. The chain has TRBV6-6 and TRBJ1-5; TRBD1 is a possible D gene (5 bases). Trimming left V 5 bases short and J 4 bases short, with 21 bases between. This CDR3 comprises 17 residues. Germline values: CDR1 MNHNY, CDR2 SVGAGI (reference sequence). For the CDR3, the DNA is TGTGCCAGCAGTCCCGCAGGGTACTTCGCCATAAATCAGCCCCAGCATTTT. This codes for CASSPAGYFAINQPQHF.

The chain has TRBV7-9 and TRBJ2-7; 12 nucleotides match TRBD2. CDR1 is SEHNR and CDR2 is FQNEAQ in the germline V gene (reference sequence). CDR3 size: 15 residues. Losses at the gene ends were 6 bases for V and 7 bases for J; bases not matched to a gene: 10. In DNA, the CDR3 is TGTGCCAGCAGACTAGCGGGGGGCCTCGGGGATGAGCAGTACTTC. Its protein product is CASRLAGGLGDEQYF.

The chain is built from TRBV6-5 and TRBJ2-7; 9 nucleotides line up with TRBD1. Germline CDR1 reads MNHEY; CDR2 reads SVGAGI. The V and J ends lost 7 bases and 5 bases, in that order; junction bases with no gene match: 9. The CDR3 runs to 14 residues. The CDR3 reads CASTDRTGVDEQYF. CDR3 nucleotide sequence: TGTGCCAGCACCGATCGGACAGGGGTGGACGAGCAGTACTTC.

CDR3 in amino acids: CASETGVNSNQPQHF. The DNA of the CDR3 is TGTGCCAGCGAGACAGGAGTTAATAGCAATCAGCCCCAGCATTTT. The J gene is TRBJ1-5, the V gene TRBV25-1, with TRBD1 as a possible D gene (6 bases). There are 15 residues in the CDR3. CDR1 is MGHDK, CDR2 SYGVNS, per germline. V dropped 8 bases and J dropped 0 bases, with 14 bases sitting between them.

This clone was recorded only once. This chain joins TRBV7-9 and TRBJ1-5; D is uncertain. The CDR3 has 16 amino acids. From germline, CDR1 is SEHNR and CDR2 FQNEAQ (reference sequence). Trimming stripped 0 bases from V and 2 bases from J, with 11 bases between. CDR3 coding DNA: TGTGCCAGCAGCTTAGCGGCCGGGGTTGGCAATCAGCCCCAGCATTTT. As protein: CASSLAAGVGNQPQHF.

The chain has TRBV11-2 and TRBJ2-5, with 10 bases identical to TRBD2. CDR1 and CDR2 from the germline V gene are SGHAT and FQNNGV. CDR3 length: 19 residues. The V segment lost 5 bases and the J segment 3 bases; nucleotides outside the gene matches: 18. The CDR3 loop is CASSQGLRASGGVKETQYF. DNA of the CDR3: TGTGCCAGCAGCCAGGGGTTAAGGGCTAGCGGGGGAGTAAAAGAGACCCAGTACTTC.

This clone was counted once. The V call is TRBV7-8, the J call TRBJ2-3, with D perhaps matching TRBD2 (7 bases). CDR3 length: 17 residues. CDR1 is SGHVS and CDR2 is FQNEAQ in the germline V gene. Trimming removed 5 bases at V and 0 bases at J, with 18 bases between. The DNA for the CDR3 is TGTGCCAGCAGCCCAGAGGGGGGGGCCGGAAGCACAGATACGCAGTATTTT. This translates into CASSPEGGAGSTDTQYF.

This chain uses TRBV24-1 with TRBJ2-1; D is unclear. V was pared by 3 bases and J by 6 bases, with 8 bases between. The CDR3 length is 13 residues. Germline CDR1 and CDR2: KGHDR and SFDVKD. In DNA, the CDR3 is TGTGCCACCAGTGATCCCATGGGCAATGAGCAGTTCTTC. This codes for CATSDPMGNEQFF.

This clone was detected ten times or more. CDR3 sequence: CASKQGPYEQYF. The CDR3, as DNA: TGTGCCAGCAAACAGGGCCCCTACGAGCAGTACTTC. The chain is built from TRBV2 and TRBJ2-7; tentatively, D is TRBD1 (6 bases). From germline, CDR1 is SNHLY and CDR2 FYNNEI. This CDR3 has 12 residues. The ends were cut back, 7 bases at V and 2 bases at J, with 9 bases in the middle.

The V call is TRBV30, the J call TRBJ2-2, with D tentatively TRBD1 or TRBD2 (6 bases each). The germline gives CDR1 GTSNPN, CDR2 SVGIG (reference sequence). The V gene lost 2 bases and the J gene lost 6 bases, with 13 bases spanning the gap. This CDR3 has 14 amino acids. The CDR3: CAWSQGRFPGELFF. CDR3 nucleotide sequence: TGTGCCTGGAGTCAGGGGAGGTTCCCCGGGGAGCTGTTTTTT.

This rearrangement joins TRBV4-1 to TRBJ1-1, with a tentative D call TRBD1 (5 bases). Germline V CDR1 and CDR2: MGHRA, YSYEKL. CDR3 length: 13 amino acids. Deletions cut 8 bases from V and 1 base from J, with 11 bases between. For the CDR3, the DNA is TGCGCCAGCGGAATAACAGGGAACACTGAAGCTTTCTTT. It codes for CASGITGNTEAFF.

This clone was recorded a few times. This rearrangement joins TRBV7-2 to TRBJ2-3; D is undetermined. The V end lost 5 bases, the J end lost 0 bases, and 9 bases lay between the germline ends. CDR3 length equals 14 residues. CDR1 is SGHTA and CDR2 is FQGNSA in the germline V gene. The CDR3: CASSPDLSTDTQYF. CDR3 nucleotide sequence: TGTGCCAGCAGCCCGGACCTTAGCACAGATACGCAGTATTTT.

This rearrangement joins TRBV9 to TRBJ1-2; tentative D call: TRBD1 (6 bases). Germline lookup yields CDR1 SGDLS and CDR2 YYNGEE. V lost 0 bases and J 3 bases, leaving 15 bases between the germline ends. This CDR3 region has 16 residues. Written as DNA, the CDR3 is TGTGCCAGCAGCGTAGCGGGAACAGGGCCCTACTATGGCTACACCTTC. Translating gives CASSVAGTGPYYGYTF.

This clone was found once. The CDR3 here is CASRRGPGDNQPQHF. The CDR3 DNA is TGCGCCAGCAGGCGGGGGCCGGGGGACAATCAGCCCCAGCATTTT. The chain carries TRBV5-1 and TRBJ1-5, with D tentatively TRBD1 (6 bases). Germline CDR1 reads SGHRS; CDR2 reads YFSETQ. The ends were cut back, 5 bases at V and 3 bases at J, with 15 bases in the middle. This CDR3 has 15 residues. Drawing the rest from reference TRBV5-1 and TRBJ1-5, the complete variable domain is KAGVTQTPRYLIKTRGQQVTLSCSPISGHRSVSWYQQTPGQGLQFLFEYFSETQRNKGNFPGRFSGRQFSNSRSEMNVSTLELGDSALYLCASRRGPGDNQPQHFGDGTRLSIL.

This clone came up a few times. The chain joins TRBV18 to TRBJ1-3; unclear D gene. The CDR3 covers 13 residues. Germline-derived CDR1 and CDR2 are KGHSH and LQKENI. V lost 3 bases to trimming and J lost 3 bases, with 6 bases between them. Written as DNA, the CDR3 is TGTGCCAGCTCACCGGTCTATGGAAACACCATATATTTT. It specifies CASSPVYGNTIYF.